This TCR beta chain was sequenced for a study of cytomegalovirus exposure and HLA in healthy donors (dated by TCRdb to 2016 to 2017). Concerning the study at large: An earlier analysis of around 600 of the donors reported about 250 Gb of sequence data and 100 million to 140 million unique TCR beta sequences from about 179 million T cells. A separate validation cohort of roughly 110 different subjects was used in addition to the roughly 670-subject first cohort. Because of strong linkage in the cohort, four to six DR-DQ haplotypes were treated as single units for association and clustering. Donor age, sex, ethnicity and CMV serostatus were compiled together with the repertoire data. The aim of the study was to test whether cataloging public T cell receptors could identify signatures of past pathogen exposure. Rather than drawing on any new phenotypic data, the later analysis identified candidate immune exposures from TCR beta sequences and the way those sequences occurred across donors. An early release that covered about 600 HLA-typed donors contained approximately 300 gigabases of sequencing data and tens of millions of unique TCR sequences. A later analysis re-analyzed previously published TCR beta repertoires from about 730 donors and added high-resolution HLA genotyping to study TCR occurrence patterns. HLA typing covered class I and class II loci at four-digit resolution. The study combined high-throughput TCR immunosequencing, statistical association of individual TCRs with disease status, and machine learning to predict cytomegalovirus infection status. Typing coverage differed by locus: A, B, C, DRB1 and DQB1 were typed in about 629-630 donors, DQA1 in about 500, DPA1 in around 600, and DPB1 in 450 to 480. A later genetic analysis took genome-wide SNP genotypes for about three fifths of the roughly 670 donors and used that subset as a discovery cohort. In an earlier analysis of 587 of the donors, high-throughput TCR beta sequencing was used to judge whether each TCR beta V gene segment behaved as functional or pseudogenic. Among approximately 370 genotyped donors of the cohort, an average of about 240,000 unique TCR beta nucleotide sequences was sequenced per donor, of which 15% to 20% were non-productive. The study profiled the T cell repertoires of under 850 subjects by immunosequencing and related them to cytomegalovirus serostatus. All discovery cohort repertoires had been generated using a single sequencing platform. Of the 300 to 450 genotyped donors, 81% were placed in the genetic ancestry cluster associated with self-reported Caucasian donors. General study outcomes and caveats: A total of around 150 TCR beta chains were listed by the study as associated with cytomegalovirus. In a later analysis, most CMV-associated TCR beta chains were found to appear HLA-restricted, with HLA associations seemingly driven largely by CMV exposure. Several of the top co-occurrence clusters appeared to be linked to parvovirus B19, influenza, CMV and Epstein-Barr virus, according to a later analysis. When HLA alleles, especially DR and DQ, strongly co-occurred, attributing TCR associations to individual alleles was difficult. Specific HLA alleles were associated with over 15,000 TCR beta sequences at a false discovery rate of 0.05 in a later analysis. The sequencing pipeline was judged likely to have produced a cluster of highly shared sequence variants as a technical artifact. Only TCR beta chains were sequenced in this cohort, and the absence of alpha or paired-chain data limited detectable features. Most TCR sequences were seen in very few donors, while some public TCRs were found in many individuals. A further reported finding was that TCR beta sequences accurately predicted the HLA-A and HLA-B alleles for most subjects in the first cohort. A later genetic analysis reported fewer N-insertions in productive TCRs among donors in an Asian-associated ancestry cluster than the 666-donor mean. In a later analysis, HLA-associated TCR beta chains were found to be more clonally expanded and to have lower generation probabilities than equally common non-associated chains. Because HLA typing was missing for some donors at each locus, association tests included only the typed subset. According to the authors, the approach could potentially be generalized to other disease states and immunological phenotypes. For the cohort, immune exposure information was limited to CMV serostatus. In a later analysis, the rate of TCR association differed among HLA loci, with DRB1 alleles having the most associated TCRs and HLA-C alleles having the fewest. In both the original and validation cohorts, the classifier was reported to diagnose cytomegalovirus status with high specificity and sensitivity. Correlated functional status among segregating V segments might be attributable to linkage disequilibrium, but an unknown experimental factor could not be ruled out. A few of the identified cytomegalovirus-associated TCR beta chains were confirmed in vitro to be specific for cytomegalovirus antigens. The earlier analysis of approximately 540 of the donors excluded 15 to 20 rarely observed V segments, including chromosome 9 orphons, because counts were too low. In a later genetic analysis, a missense DCLRE1C variant was associated with V-gene and J-gene trimming of TCR beta chains, and the association was replicated in an independent cohort. The presence/absence analyses assumed that sequencing depth was roughly uniform across donors, and that assumption may not be true. In an earlier analysis of fewer than 750 of the donors, most TCR beta V segments were observed in productive rearrangements about 87% or about 30% of the time, broadly matching IMGT annotations.

The library was built by means of the immunoSEQ multiplex PCR assay. For the multiplex PCR, a mixture combining 60 forward primers for TCR Vbeta segments and 13 reverse primers for TCR Jbeta segments was used. The CDR3 region of rearranged TCR beta genes was amplified from genomic DNA by a multiplex PCR assay. Amplified TCR beta libraries were sequenced as 87-base-pair reads on the Illumina HiSeq System. As for how the authors treated the data: A later analysis tallied 75 million to 95 million unique TCR beta chains across the 660 or so repertoires, and some 12 million of those chains were shared by two or more donors. Raw reads were error-corrected and collapsed into unique sequences with a nearest-neighbor algorithm that merged closely related sequences to remove PCR and sequencing errors. Alignment of CDR3 sequences to IMGT reference sequences was used to assign V, D and J gene segments. Each retained sequence needed at least a six-nucleotide match to both a V gene segment and a J gene segment. Rearrangements were classified as productive when the CDR3 lacked stop codons and remained in frame with V and J, and all other rearrangements were classified as non-productive. Following IMGT convention, CDR3 was defined as the stretch from the second conserved V-encoded cysteine up to the conserved J-encoded phenylalanine. In an earlier analysis of around 570 of the donors, sequences lacking an unambiguous match to a single V gene segment were excluded. In an earlier analysis of 587 of the donors, V segments were called functional above 56.7% productive rearrangements and were called segregating when the between-donor standard deviation exceeded 5%. A statistical classification framework was built to diagnose cytomegalovirus status from the catalog of TCR beta chain sequences. A later analysis assigned V and J genes by comparing TCR nucleotide sequences with IMGT/GENE-DB human TR gene sequences. The TCRdist pipeline was used in a later analysis to assign CDR3 sequences and most-parsimonious VDJ recombination scenarios. In a later analysis, each TCR beta chain was defined by its CDR3 amino acid sequence together with its V-gene family, and reads lacking a unique V-gene family were excluded. As a way to deal with suspected cross-contamination and a sequencing artifact, a later analysis dropped 450 to 600 nucleotide sequences that were highly shared and had low generation probability. A later analysis calculated a clonal expansion index for each public chain from normalized within-repertoire ranks of inferred template counts. Generation probabilities in a later analysis came from a VDJ recombination model fitted to out-of-frame rearrangements, and those results were checked against IGoR. In a later analysis, TCR-TCR, TCR-HLA and TCR-CMV co-occurrence was scored with hypergeometric tests, and a repertoire-size bias correction was applied to TCR pairs. A later analysis estimated false discovery rates by permuting HLA or CMV assignments 20 times. In a later analysis, co-occurring TCRs were grouped using DBSCAN, with TCRdist sequence similarity added in when clustering inside HLA-allele-positive subsets. Repertoires with fewer than 30,000 or more than 120,000 public chains were left out of co-occurrence clustering, as were about 5 repertoires with anomalous nucleotide sharing. In its TCRdb copy, this immuneACCESS table keeps in-frame sequences only and misses some clones. Where compared with another copy, unresolved V genes explain less than half of these, and the others have no known cause. Clonal size and the V and J genes are those of that table, whereas D and trimming came from the DNA. The sample includes some 120,000 clones, with about four fifths observed a single time. Together, the top ten hold about 2% of the sample.

With respect to this clone: Its recognized antigen is unknown. No per-base quality is available; no much larger clone lies one base away.

The cohort was made up of 500 to 800 healthy bone marrow donors. All cohort members were sampled while nominally healthy, although unrecorded immune exposures were likely present. The donor tested CMV seronegative, placing the donor among the 350 or so seronegative members of the cohort. Each donor provided a peripheral blood sample, and peripheral blood mononuclear cells were used for TCR beta sequencing. Genomic DNA extraction from the blood cell samples was performed with the Qiagen DNeasy Blood Extraction Kit. The TCR comes from a man in his late teens or twenties in good health and CMV-seronegative. The specimen was PBMCs.

The DNA is as follows: TGTGCCAGTAGTCTTAAGGCCGGGACAGGCCTATCCTACGAGCAGTACTTC. The translation is CASSLKAGTGLSYEQYF. The chain was built from TRBV19 and TRBJ2-7; TRBD1 agrees with 8 junctional bases. CDR1 and CDR2, per the germline V gene (reference sequence), are LNHDA and SQIVND. Unmatched junction bases come to 13, with V trimmed by 5 bases and J by 1 base. Taken from cysteine to phenylalanine, the CDR3 has 17 residues. The only DNA kept is the CDR3, 51 bases in frame from the first base. With the rest looked up from the reference TRBV19 and TRBJ2-7 genes rather than sequenced, the full variable domain is DGGITQSPKYLFRKEGQNVTLSCEQNLNHDAMYWYRQDPGQGLRLIYYSQIVNDFQKGDIAEGYSVSREKKESFPLTVTSAQKNPTAFYLCASSLKAGTGLSYEQYFGPGTRLTVT.